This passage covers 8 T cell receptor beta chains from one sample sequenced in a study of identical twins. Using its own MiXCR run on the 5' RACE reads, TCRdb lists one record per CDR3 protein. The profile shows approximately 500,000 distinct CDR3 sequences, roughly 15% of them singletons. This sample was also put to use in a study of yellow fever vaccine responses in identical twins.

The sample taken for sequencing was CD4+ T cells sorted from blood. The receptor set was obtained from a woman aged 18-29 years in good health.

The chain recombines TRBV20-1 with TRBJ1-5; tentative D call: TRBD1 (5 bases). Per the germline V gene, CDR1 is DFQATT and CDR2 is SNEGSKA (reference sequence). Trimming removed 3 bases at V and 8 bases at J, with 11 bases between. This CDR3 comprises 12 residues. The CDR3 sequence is CSASRGGEPQHF. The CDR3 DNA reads TGCAGTGCTAGTAGGGGTGGGGAGCCCCAGCATTTT.

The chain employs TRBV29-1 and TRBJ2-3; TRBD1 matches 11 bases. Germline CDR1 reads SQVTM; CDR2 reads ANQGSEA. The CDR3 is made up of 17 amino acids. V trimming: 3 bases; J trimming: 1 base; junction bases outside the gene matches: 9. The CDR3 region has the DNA TGCAGCGTTGACCTGGGACAGGGGGGTTTGGGCACAGATACGCAGTATTTT. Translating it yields CSVDLGQGGLGTDTQYF.

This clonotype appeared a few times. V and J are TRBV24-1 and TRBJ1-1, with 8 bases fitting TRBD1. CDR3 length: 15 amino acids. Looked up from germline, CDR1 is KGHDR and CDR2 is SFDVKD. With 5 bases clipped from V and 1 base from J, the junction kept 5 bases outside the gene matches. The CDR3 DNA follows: TGTGCCACCAGTGGATCCGGGACAGGGAACACTGAAGCTTTCTTT. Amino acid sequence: CATSGSGTGNTEAFF.

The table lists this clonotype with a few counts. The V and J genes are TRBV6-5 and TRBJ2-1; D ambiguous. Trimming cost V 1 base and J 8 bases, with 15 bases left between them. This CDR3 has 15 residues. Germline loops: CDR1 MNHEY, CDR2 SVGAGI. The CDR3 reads CASSYCTVRWDEQFF. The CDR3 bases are TGTGCCAGCAGTTACTGCACAGTCCGCTGGGATGAGCAGTTCTTC.

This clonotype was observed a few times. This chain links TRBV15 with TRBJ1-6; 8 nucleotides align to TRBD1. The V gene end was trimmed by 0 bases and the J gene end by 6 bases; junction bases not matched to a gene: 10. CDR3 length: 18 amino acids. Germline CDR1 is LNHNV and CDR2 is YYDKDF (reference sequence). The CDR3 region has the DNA TGTGCCACCAGCAGAGATATAGGGGAGACAGGGGTTAATTCACCCCTCCACTTT. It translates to CATSRDIGETGVNSPLHF.

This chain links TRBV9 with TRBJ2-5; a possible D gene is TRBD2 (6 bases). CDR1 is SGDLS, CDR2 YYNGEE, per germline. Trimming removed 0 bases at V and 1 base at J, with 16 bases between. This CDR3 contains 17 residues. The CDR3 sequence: CASSVGRTSSAQETQYF. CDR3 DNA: TGTGCCAGCAGCGTAGGTAGAACTAGCTCCGCCCAAGAGACCCAGTACTTC.

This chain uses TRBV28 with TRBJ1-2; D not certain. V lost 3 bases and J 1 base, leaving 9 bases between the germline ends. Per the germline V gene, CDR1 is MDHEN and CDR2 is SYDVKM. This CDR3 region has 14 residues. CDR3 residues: CASSFAVVNYGYTF. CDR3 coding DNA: TGTGCCAGCAGTTTCGCCGTAGTTAACTATGGCTACACCTTC.

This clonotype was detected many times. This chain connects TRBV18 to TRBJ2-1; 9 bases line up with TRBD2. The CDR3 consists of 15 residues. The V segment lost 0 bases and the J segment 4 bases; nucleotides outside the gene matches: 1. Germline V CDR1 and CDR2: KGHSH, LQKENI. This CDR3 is CASSPPSGGYNEQFF. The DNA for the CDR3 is TGTGCCAGCTCACCACCTAGCGGGGGTTACAATGAGCAGTTCTTC.